Below, 5 T cell receptor beta chains from the same sample are listed, as sequenced in a study of blood T cells in healthy people across ages (dated by TCRdb to between 2015 and 2017). The method was 5' RACE. Reads for this sample came from an Illumina HiSeq 2500. The second PCR ran for about 6 to 12 cycles and used a J-beta primer mix along with a sample-barcoded 5' primer. TCRdb handled the public reads itself, with Q25 trimming in fastp and clone calling in MiXCR, and kept productive beta chains. A single entry per CDR3 protein holds the most common genes and DNA from its merged rows. The sample has about 290,000 distinct CDR3 sequences on record, around 29% of them singletons. In total, the top ten clones hold 29% of the sample. Sample: blood. All receptors derive from a woman between 65 and 79 years old in good health.

V is TRBV4-3 and J is TRBJ2-5; TRBD1 might be the D (6 bases). TRBJ2-7 explains the end of the DNA better; the J call may be wrong. CDR3 length: 13 residues. Per the germline V gene, CDR1 is LGHNA and CDR2 is YSLEER. As DNA, the CDR3 is TGCGCCAGCAGCCACCACGACAGGTACGAGCAGTACTTC. As protein: CASSHHDRYEQYF.

The V and J genes are TRBV12-5 and TRBJ2-1; D is unclear. Germline V gene data show CDR1 as LGHNT and CDR2 as FRNRAP. The CDR3 has 14 residues. V lost 5 bases and J 2 bases, leaving 10 bases between the germline ends. Here the CDR3 reads CASGNQVTYNEQFF. The CDR3 DNA follows: TGTGCTAGTGGTAACCAGGTTACCTACAATGAGCAGTTCTTC.

There are a few counts of this clonotype. V gene TRBV20-1 combines with J gene TRBJ2-7, with 9 positions matching TRBD2. CDR1 is DFQATT, CDR2 SNEGSKA, per germline (reference sequence). The V gene end was trimmed by 2 bases and the J gene end by 1 base; junction bases not matched to a gene: 6. The CDR3 has 15 residues. In DNA form, the CDR3 reads TGCAGTGCTAGAAAGACTAGCGGTTTTTCCTACGAGCAGTACTTC. Encoded protein: CSARKTSGFSYEQYF.

The chain employs TRBV25-1 and TRBJ1-2; D is unresolved. Between the trimmed V and J ends, which lost 0 bases and 7 bases, there was a span of 9 bases. This CDR3 contains 13 residues. Looked up from germline, CDR1 is MGHDK and CDR2 is SYGVNS. CDR3 nucleotides: TGTGCCAGCAGTGAATATGGTAGAGTTGGCTACACCTTC. Protein product: CASSEYGRVGYTF.

The chain recombines TRBV29-1 with TRBJ2-7; 13 bases align to TRBD2. Germline V gene sequence: CDR1 SQVTM, CDR2 ANQGSEA. Trimming removed 6 bases from V and 7 bases from J; junction bases left unmatched: 9. This CDR3 contains 14 residues. This CDR3 is CSVTGLAGLEEQYF. The CDR3 DNA reads TGCAGCGTCACGGGACTAGCGGGACTAGAGGAGCAGTACTTC.